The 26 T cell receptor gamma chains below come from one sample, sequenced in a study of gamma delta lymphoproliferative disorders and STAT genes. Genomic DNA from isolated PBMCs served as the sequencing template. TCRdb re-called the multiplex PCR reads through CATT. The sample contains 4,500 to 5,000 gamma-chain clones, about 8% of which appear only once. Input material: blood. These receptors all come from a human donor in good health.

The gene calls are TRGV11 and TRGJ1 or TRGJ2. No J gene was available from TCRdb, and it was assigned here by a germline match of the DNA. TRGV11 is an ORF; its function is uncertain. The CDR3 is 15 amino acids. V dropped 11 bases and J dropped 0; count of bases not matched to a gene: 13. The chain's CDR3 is CACSHRAWNYYKKLF. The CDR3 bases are TGTGCCTGCTCTCACCGCGCCTGGAATTATTATAAGAAACTCTTT.

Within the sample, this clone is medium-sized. CDR3 sequence: CATWDREDTTGWFKIF. The CDR3 DNA follows: TGTGCCACCTGGGATAGGGAGGATACCACTGGTTGGTTCAAGATATTT. The gene calls are TRGV8 and TRGJP1. The J gene, left out of TCRdb, was set here by checking the DNA against germline. Looked up from germline, CDR1 is VENAVY and CDR2 is YDSYNSRV. The CDR3 runs 16 residues. Trimming at V came to 0 bases and at J to 0 bases, leaving 4 bases not matched to a gene.

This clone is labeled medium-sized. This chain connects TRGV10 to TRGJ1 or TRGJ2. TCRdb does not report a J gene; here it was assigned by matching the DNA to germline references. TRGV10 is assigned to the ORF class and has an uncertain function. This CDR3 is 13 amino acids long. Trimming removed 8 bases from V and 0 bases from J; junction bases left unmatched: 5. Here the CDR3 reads CAAWGKNYYKKLF. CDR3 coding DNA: TGTGCTGCGTGGGGCAAGAATTATTATAAGAAACTCTTT.

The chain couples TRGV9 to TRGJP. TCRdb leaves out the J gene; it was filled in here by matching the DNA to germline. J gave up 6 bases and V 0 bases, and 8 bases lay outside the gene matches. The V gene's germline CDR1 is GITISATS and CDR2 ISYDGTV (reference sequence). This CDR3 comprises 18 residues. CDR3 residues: CALWEVPGGELGKKIKVF. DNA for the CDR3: TGTGCCTTGTGGGAGGTGCCGGGTGGAGAGTTGGGCAAAAAAATCAAGGTATTT.

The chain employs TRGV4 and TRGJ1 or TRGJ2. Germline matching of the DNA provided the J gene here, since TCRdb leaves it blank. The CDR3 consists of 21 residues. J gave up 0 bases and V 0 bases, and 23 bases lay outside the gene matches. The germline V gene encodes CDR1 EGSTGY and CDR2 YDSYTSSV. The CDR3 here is CATWDGPGRSAPVSNYYKKLF. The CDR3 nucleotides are TGTGCCACCTGGGATGGGCCGGGCCGCTCGGCCCCCGTATCGAATTATTATAAGAAACTCTTT.

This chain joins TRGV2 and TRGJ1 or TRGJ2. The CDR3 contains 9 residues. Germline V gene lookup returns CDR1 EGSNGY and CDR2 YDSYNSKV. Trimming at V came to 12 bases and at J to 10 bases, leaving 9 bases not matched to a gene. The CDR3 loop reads CAPRDKKLF. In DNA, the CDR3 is TGTGCCCCCAGAGACAAGAAACTCTTT.

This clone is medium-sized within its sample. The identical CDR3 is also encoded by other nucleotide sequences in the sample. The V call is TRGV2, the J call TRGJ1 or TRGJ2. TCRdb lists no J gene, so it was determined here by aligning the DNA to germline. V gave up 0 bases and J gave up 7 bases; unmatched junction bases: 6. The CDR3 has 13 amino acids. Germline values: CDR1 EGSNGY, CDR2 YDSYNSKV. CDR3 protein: CATWDGPRYKKLF. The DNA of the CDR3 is TGTGCCACCTGGGACGGGCCGAGATATAAGAAACTCTTT.

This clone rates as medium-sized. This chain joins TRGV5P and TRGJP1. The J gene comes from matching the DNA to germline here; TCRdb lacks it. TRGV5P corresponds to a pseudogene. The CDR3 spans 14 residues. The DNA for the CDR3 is TGTGCCACCTGGTGGCGCACCACTGGTTGGTTCAAGATATTT. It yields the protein CATWWRTTGWFKIF.

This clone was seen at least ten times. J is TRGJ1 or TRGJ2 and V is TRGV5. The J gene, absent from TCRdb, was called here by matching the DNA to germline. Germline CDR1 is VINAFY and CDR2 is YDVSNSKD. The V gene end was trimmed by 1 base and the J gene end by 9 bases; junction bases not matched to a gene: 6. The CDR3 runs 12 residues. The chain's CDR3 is CATWDSRSKKLF. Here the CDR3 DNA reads TGTGCCACCTGGGACAGCCGTTCTAAGAAACTCTTT.

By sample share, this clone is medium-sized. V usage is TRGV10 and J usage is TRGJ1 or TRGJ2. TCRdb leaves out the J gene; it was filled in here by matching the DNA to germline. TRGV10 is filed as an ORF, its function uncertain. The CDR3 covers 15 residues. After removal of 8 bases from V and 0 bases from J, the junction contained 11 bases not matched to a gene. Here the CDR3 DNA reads TGTGCTGCGTGGGATGGCCGCTCGAATTATTATAAGAAACTCTTT. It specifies CAAWDGRSNYYKKLF.

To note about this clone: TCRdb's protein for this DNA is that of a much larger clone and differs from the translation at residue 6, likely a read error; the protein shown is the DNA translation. In DNA, the CDR3 is TGTGCCACCTGGGACGACTATAGTAGTGATTGGATCAAGACGTTT. Amino acid sequence: CATWDDYSSDWIKTF. The chain carries TRGV2 and TRGJP2. Since TCRdb gives no J gene, matching the DNA to germline was used here to assign it. This CDR3 spans 15 amino acids. Germline values: CDR1 EGSNGY, CDR2 YDSYNSKV. J was trimmed by 0 bases and V by 2 bases; bases with no gene match: 3.

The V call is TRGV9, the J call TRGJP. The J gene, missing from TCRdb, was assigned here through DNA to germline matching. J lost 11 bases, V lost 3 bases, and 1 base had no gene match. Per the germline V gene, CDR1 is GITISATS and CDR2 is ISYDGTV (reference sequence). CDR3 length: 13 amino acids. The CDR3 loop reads CALWEMGKKIKVF. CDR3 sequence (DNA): TGTGCCTTGTGGGAGATGGGCAAAAAAATCAAGGTATTT.

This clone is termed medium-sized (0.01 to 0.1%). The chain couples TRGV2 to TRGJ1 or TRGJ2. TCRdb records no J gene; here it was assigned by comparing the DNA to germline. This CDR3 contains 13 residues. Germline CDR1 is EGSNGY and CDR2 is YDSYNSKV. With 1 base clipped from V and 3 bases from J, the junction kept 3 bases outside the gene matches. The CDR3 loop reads CATWDGFYYKKLF. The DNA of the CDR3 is TGTGCCACCTGGGACGGATTTTATTATAAGAAACTCTTT.

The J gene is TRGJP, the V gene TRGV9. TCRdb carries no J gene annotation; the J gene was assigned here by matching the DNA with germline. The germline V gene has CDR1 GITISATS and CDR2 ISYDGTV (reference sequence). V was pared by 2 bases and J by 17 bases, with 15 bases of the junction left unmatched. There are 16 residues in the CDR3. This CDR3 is CALWEGTGVGQKIKVF. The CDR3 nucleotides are TGTGCCTTGTGGGAGGGCACGGGAGTTGGGCAAAAAATCAAGGTATTT.

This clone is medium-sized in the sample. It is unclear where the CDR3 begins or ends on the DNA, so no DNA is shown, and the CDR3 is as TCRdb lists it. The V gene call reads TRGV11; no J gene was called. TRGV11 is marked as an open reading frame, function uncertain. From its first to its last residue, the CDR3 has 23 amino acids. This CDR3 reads CTTVPAGLGTPHSPIPTYYKKLF.

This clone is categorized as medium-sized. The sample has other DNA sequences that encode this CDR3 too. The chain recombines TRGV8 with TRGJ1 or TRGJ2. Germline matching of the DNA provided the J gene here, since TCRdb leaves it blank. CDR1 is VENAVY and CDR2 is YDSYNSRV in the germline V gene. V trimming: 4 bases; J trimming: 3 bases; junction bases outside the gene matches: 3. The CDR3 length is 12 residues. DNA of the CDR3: TGTGCCACCTGGGACCGTTATTATAAGAAACTCTTT. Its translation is CATWDRYYKKLF.

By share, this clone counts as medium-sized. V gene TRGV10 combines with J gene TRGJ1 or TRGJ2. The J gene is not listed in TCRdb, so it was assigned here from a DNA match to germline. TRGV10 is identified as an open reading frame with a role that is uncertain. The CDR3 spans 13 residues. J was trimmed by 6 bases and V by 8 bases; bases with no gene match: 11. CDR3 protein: CAAWDPLGYKKLF. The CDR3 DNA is TGTGCTGCGTGGGACCCCTTAGGTTATAAGAAACTCTTT.

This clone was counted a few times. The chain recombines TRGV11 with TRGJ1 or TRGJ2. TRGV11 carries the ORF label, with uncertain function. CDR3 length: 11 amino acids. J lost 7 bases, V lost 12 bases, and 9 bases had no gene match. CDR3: CACPSPYKKLF. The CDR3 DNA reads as TGTGCCTGCCCCTCTCCCTATAAGAAACTCTTT.

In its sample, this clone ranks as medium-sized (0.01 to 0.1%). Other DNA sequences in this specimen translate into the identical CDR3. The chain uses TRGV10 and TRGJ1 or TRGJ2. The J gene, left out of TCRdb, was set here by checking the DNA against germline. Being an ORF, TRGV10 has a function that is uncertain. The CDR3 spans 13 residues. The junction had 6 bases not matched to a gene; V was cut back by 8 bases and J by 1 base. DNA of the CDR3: TGTGCTGCGTGGGATTCCAATTATTATAAGAAACTCTTT. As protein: CAAWDSNYYKKLF.

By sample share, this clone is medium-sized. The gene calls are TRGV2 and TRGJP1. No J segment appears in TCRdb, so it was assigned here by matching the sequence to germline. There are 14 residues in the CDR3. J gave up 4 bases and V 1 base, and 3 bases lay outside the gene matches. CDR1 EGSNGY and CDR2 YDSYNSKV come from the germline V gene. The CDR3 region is CATWDGLTGWFKIF. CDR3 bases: TGTGCCACCTGGGACGGTCTCACTGGTTGGTTCAAGATATTT.

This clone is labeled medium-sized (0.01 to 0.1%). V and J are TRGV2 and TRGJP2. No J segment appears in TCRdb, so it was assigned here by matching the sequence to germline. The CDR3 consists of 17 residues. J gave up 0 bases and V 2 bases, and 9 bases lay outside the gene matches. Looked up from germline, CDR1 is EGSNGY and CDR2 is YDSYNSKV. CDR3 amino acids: CATWDAPTNSSDWIKTF. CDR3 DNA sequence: TGTGCCACCTGGGACGCTCCCACAAATAGTAGTGATTGGATCAAGACGTTT.

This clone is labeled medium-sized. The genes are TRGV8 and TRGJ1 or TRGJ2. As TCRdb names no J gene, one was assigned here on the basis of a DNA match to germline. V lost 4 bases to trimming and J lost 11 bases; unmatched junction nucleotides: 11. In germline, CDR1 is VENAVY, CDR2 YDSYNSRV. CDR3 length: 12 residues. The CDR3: CATWETWLEKLF. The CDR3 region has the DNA TGTGCCACCTGGGAGACTTGGCTGGAGAAACTCTTT.

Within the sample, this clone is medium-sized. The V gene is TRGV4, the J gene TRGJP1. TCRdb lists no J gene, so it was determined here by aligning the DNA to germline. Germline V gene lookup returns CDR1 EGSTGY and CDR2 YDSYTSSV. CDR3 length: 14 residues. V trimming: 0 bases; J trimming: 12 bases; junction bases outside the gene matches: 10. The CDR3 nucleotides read TGTGCCACCTGGGATGGGCTCTTCTGTCGGTTCAAGATATTT. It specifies CATWDGLFCRFKIF.

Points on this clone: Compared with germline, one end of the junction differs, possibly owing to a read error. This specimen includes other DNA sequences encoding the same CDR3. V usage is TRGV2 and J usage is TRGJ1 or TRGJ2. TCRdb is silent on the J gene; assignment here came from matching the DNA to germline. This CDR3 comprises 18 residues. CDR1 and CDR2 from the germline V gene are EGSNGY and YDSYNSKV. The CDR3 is CATWDGPSPPSNYYKKLF. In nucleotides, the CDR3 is TGTGCCACTTGGGACGGTCCTTCGCCCCCTTCGAATTATTATAAGAAACTCTTT.

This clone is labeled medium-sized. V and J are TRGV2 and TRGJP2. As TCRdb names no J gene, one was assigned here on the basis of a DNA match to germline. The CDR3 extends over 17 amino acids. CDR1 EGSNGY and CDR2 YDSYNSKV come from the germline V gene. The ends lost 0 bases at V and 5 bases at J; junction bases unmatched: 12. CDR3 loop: CATWDGKDFQSDWIKTF. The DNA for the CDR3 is TGTGCCACCTGGGACGGGAAAGATTTCCAGAGTGATTGGATCAAGACGTTT.

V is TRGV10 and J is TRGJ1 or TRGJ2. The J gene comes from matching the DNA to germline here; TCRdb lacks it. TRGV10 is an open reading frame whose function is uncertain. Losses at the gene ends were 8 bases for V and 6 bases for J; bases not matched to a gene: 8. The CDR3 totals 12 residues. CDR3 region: CAAWDCGYKKLF. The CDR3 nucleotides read TGTGCTGCGTGGGATTGCGGTTATAAGAAACTCTTT.